The present entry profiles one T cell receptor (beta chain) with its context. The sample is drawn from a study of monozygotic twins with inflammatory bowel disease. TCRdb reprocessed the 5' RACE reads, keeping one entry per CDR3 protein, no DNA. This listing includes 350,000 to 500,000 distinct CDR3 sequences. Germline CDR1 SGHTA, CDR2 FQGNSA. The CDR3 is 23 amino acids. The specimen was blood. The TCR sequence derives from a human donor with ulcerative colitis or Crohn's disease, or a healthy co-twin of an affected twin (not recorded which). The chain couples TRBV7-2 to TRBJ2-5; the TCRdb D gene call, TRBD2, has no DNA to confirm it. CDR3 residues: CASPTYAALARGTSGEPQETQYF.